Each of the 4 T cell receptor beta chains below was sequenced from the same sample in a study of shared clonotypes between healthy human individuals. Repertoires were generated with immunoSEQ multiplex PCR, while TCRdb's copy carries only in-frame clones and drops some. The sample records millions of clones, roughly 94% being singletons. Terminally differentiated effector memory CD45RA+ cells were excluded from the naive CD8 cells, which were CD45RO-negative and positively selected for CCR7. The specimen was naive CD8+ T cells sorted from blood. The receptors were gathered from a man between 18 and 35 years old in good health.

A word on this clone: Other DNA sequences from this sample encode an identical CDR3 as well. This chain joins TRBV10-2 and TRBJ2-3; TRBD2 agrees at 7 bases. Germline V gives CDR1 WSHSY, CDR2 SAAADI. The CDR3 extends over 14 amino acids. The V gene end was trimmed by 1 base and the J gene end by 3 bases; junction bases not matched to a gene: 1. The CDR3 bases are TGCGCCAGCAGTGAGTGGGGGGGGACAGATACGCAGTATTTT. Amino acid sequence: CASSEWGGTDTQYF.

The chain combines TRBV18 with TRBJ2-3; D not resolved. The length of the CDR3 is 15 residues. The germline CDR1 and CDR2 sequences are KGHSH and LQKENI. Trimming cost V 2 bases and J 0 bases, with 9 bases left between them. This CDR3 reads CASSPGPPSTDTQYF. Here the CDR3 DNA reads TGTGCCAGCTCACCAGGACCTCCTAGCACAGATACGCAGTATTTT.

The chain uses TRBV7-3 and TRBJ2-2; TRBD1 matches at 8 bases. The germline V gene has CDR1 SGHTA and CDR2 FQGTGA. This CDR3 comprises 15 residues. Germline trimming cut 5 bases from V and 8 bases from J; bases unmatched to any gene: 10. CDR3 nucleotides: TGTGCCAGCAGCGGGGACAGGACCCTCGGGGGGGAGCTGTTTTTT. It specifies CASSGDRTLGGELFF.

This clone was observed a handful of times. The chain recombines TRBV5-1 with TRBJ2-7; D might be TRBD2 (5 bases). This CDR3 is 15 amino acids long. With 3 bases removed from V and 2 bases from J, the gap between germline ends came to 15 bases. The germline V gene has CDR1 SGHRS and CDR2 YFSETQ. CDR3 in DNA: TGCGCCAGCAGCTCCGGCGGGCTGTGGACCTACGAGCAGTACTTC. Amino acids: CASSSGGLWTYEQYF.